The subject of this entry is one T cell receptor beta chain. CDR3 and TCR beta VDJ profiling relied on a genomic DNA template. From the reads, TCRdb called clonotypes with MiXCR, one entry per CDR3 protein. This table holds under 200,000 distinct CDR3 sequences, around 47% found once. The sample belongs to a study of CD8+CD57+ T cells in acquired aplastic anemia. For the study at large: The sorted CD4+ and CD8+ cells yielded an average around 3 ug of DNA.

The patients chosen for sequencing had shown expansion of CD8+CD57+ cells (detected by flow cytometry). V lost 7 bases, J lost 15 bases, and 9 bases stayed unmatched. The CDR3 spans 12 residues. Per the germline V gene, CDR1 is LNHDA and CDR2 is SQIVND (reference sequence). The receptor's source is a human donor with aplastic anemia. What was sequenced was sorted CD4+, CD8+, or CD8+CD57+ T cells (not recorded which) from PBMCs. The chain is built from TRBV19 and TRBJ1-6; 7 positions match TRBD1. The chain's CDR3 is CASTGQVGSLHF. CDR3 sequence (DNA): TGTGCCAGTACCGGACAGGTTGGGAGCCTCCACTTT.